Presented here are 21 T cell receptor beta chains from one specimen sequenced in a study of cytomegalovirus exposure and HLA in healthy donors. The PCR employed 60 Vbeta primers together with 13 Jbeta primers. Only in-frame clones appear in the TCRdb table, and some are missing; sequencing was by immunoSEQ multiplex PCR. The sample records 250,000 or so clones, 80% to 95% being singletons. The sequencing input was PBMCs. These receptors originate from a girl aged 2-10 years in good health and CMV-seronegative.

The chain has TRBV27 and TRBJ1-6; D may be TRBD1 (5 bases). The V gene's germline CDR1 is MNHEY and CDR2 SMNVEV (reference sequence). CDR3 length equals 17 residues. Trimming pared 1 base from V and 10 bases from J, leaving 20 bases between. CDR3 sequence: CASSLWARDFSGSPLHF. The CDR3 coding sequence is TGTGCCAGCAGTTTATGGGCTAGGGACTTCTCGGGCTCACCCCTCCACTTT.

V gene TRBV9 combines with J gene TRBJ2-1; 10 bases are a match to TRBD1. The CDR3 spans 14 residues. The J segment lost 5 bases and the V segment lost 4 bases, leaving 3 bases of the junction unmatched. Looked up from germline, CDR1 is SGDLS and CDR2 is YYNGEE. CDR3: CASSPGTGDNEQFF. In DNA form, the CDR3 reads TGTGCCAGCAGCCCTGGGACAGGGGACAATGAGCAGTTCTTC.

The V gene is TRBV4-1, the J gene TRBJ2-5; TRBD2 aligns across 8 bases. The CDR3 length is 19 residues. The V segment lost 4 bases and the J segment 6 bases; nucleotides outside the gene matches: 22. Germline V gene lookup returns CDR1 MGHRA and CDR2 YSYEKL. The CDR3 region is CASSPGPLARGGNAKTQYF. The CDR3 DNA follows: TGCGCCAGCAGCCCAGGACCACTAGCTCGGGGGGGCAACGCGAAGACCCAGTACTTC.

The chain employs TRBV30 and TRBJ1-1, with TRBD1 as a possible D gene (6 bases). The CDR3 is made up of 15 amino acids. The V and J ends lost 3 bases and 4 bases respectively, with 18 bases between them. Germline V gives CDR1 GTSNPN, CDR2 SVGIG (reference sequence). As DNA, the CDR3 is TGTGCCTGGAGGTTAACAGGGAAGGGGTTCACTGAAGCTTTCTTT. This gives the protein CAWRLTGKGFTEAFF.

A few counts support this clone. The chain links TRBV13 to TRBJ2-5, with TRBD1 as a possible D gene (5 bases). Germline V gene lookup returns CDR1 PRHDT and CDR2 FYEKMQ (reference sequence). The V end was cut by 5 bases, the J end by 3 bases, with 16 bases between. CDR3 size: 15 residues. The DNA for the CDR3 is TGTGCCAGCAGCCCTATTGGGGCAGGGAAAGAGACCCAGTACTTC. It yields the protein CASSPIGAGKETQYF.

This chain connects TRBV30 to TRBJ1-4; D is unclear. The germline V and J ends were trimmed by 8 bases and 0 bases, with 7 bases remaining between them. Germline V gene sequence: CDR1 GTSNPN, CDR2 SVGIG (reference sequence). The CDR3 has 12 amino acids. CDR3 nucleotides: TGTGCCGGCCAAACAACTAATGAAAAACTGTTTTTT. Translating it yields CAGQTTNEKLFF.

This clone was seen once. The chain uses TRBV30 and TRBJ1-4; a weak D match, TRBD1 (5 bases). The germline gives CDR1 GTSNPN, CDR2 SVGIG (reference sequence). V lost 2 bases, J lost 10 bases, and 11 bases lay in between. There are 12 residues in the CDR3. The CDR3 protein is CAWSRWGGKLFF. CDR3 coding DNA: TGTGCCTGGAGTCGCTGGGGGGGAAAACTGTTTTTT.

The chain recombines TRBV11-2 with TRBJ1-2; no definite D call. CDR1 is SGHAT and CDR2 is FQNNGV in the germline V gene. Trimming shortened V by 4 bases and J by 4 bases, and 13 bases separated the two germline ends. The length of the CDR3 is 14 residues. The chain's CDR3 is CASSSSRFGYGYTF. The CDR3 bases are TGTGCCAGCAGCTCGTCGCGTTTCGGCTATGGCTACACCTTC.

CDR3: CASSGGPKPYEQYF. The CDR3 DNA is TGTGCCAGCAGCGGAGGGCCTAAGCCCTACGAGCAGTACTTC. The chain couples TRBV9 to TRBJ2-7, with D tentatively TRBD2 (5 bases). This CDR3 spans 14 amino acids. Trimming took 3 bases from V and 2 from J, leaving 12 bases between them. CDR1 is SGDLS and CDR2 is YYNGEE in the germline V gene.

CDR3 sequence: CASSLVGQGFSYEQYF. CDR3 sequence (DNA): TGCGCCAGCAGCTTGGTGGGACAGGGCTTTTCCTACGAGCAGTACTTC. J is TRBJ2-7 and V is TRBV5-1; TRBD1 matches at 9 bases. The junction had 5 bases not matched to a gene; V was cut back by 0 bases and J by 1 base. Per the germline V gene, CDR1 is SGHRS and CDR2 is YFSETQ. The CDR3 covers 16 residues.

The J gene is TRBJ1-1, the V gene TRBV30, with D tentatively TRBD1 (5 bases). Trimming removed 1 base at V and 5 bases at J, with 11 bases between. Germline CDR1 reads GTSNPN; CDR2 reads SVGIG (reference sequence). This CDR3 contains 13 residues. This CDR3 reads CAWSAGGGTEAFF. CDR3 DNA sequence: TGTGCCTGGAGTGCGGGGGGTGGGACTGAAGCTTTCTTT.

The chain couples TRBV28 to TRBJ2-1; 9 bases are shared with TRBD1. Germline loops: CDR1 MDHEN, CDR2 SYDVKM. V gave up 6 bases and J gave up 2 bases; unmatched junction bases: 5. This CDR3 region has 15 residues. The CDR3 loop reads CASRSRTGAYNEQFF. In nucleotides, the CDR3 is TGTGCCAGCAGATCTAGGACAGGGGCCTACAATGAGCAGTTCTTC.

The CDR3, as DNA: TGTGCCAGCAGCTTTAGCGGGGGAACAGATACGCAGTATTTT. It codes for CASSFSGGTDTQYF. This chain connects TRBV7-3 to TRBJ2-3; 9 bases are a match to TRBD2. The CDR3 covers 14 residues. V lost 3 bases to trimming and J lost 3 bases; unmatched junction nucleotides: 1. The V gene's germline CDR1 is SGHTA and CDR2 FQGTGA.

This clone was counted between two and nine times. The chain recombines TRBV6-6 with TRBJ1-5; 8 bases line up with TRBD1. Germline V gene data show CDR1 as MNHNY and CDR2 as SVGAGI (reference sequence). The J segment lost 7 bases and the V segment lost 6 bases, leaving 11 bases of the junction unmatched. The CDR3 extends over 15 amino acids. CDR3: CASRKAGGLGQPQHF. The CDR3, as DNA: TGTGCCAGCAGGAAAGCAGGGGGCCTAGGACAGCCCCAGCATTTT.

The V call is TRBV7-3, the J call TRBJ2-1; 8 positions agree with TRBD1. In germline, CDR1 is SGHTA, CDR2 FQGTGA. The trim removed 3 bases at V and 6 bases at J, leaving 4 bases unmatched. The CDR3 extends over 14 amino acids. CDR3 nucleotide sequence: TGTGCCAGCAGCTTGACAGGGGTTATCAATGAGCAGTTCTTC. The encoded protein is CASSLTGVINEQFF.

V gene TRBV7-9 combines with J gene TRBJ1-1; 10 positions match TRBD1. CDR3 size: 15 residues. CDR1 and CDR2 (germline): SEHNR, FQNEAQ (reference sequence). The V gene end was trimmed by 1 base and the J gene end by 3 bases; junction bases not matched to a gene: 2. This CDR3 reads CASSLGQGAYTEAFF. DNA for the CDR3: TGTGCCAGCAGCTTAGGACAGGGGGCCTACACTGAAGCTTTCTTT.

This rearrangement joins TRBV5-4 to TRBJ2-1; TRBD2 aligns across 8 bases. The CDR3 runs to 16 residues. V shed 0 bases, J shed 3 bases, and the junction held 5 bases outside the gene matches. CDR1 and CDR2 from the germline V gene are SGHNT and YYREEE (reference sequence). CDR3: CASSLAISGGYNEQFF. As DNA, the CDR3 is TGTGCCAGCAGCTTGGCCATAAGCGGGGGCTACAATGAGCAGTTCTTC.

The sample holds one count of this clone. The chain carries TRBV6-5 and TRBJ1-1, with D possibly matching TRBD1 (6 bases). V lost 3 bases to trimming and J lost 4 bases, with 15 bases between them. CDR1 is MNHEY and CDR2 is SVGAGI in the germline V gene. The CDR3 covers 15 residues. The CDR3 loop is CASSYRGVQGTEAFF. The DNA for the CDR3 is TGTGCCAGCAGTTATCGAGGGGTACAGGGCACTGAAGCTTTCTTT.

The CDR3 reads CASSSAGGTTDTQYF. The CDR3 nucleotides are TGTGCCAGCAGCTCCGCTGGCGGGACCACAGATACGCAGTATTTT. The chain carries TRBV7-9 and TRBJ2-3, with D possibly TRBD2 on 6 matching bases. This CDR3 has 15 residues. The germline CDR1 and CDR2 sequences are SEHNR and FQNEAQ (reference sequence). V was cut by 4 bases and J by 2 bases, with 13 bases left in between.

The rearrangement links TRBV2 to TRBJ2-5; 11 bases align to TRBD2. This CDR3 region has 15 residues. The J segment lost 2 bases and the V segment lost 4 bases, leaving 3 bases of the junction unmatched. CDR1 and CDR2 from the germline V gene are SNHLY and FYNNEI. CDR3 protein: CASSVLAGEQETQYF. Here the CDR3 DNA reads TGTGCCAGCAGTGTACTAGCGGGGGAGCAAGAGACCCAGTACTTC. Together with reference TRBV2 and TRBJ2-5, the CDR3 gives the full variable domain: EPEVTQTPSHQVTQMGQEVILRCVPISNHLYFYWYRQILGQKVEFLVSFYNNEISEKSEIFDDQFSVERPDGSNFTLKIRSTKLEDSAMYFCASSVLAGEQETQYFGPGTRLLVL.

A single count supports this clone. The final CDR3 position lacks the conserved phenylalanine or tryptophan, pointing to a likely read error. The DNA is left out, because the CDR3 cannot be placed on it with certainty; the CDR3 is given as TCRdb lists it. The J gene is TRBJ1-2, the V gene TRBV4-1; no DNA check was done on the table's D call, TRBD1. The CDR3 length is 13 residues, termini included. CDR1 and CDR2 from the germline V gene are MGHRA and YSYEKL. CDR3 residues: CASSQGDTGGAEL.